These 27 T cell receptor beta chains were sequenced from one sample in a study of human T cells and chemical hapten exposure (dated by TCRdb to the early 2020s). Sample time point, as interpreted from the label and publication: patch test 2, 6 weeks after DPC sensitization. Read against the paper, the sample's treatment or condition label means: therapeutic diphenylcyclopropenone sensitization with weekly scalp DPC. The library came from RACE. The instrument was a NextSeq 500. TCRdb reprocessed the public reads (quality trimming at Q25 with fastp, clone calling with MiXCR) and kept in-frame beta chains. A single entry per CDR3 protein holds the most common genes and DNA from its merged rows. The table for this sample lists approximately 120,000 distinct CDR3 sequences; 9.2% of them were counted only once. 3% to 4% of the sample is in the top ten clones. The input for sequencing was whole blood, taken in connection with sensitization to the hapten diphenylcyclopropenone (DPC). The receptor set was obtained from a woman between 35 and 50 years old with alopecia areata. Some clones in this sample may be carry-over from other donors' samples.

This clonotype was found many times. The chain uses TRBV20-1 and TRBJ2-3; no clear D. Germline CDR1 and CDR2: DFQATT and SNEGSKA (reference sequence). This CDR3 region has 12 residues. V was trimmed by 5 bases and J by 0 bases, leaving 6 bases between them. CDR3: CSAATSTDTQYF. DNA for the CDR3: TGCAGTGCTGCCACGAGCACAGATACGCAGTATTTT.

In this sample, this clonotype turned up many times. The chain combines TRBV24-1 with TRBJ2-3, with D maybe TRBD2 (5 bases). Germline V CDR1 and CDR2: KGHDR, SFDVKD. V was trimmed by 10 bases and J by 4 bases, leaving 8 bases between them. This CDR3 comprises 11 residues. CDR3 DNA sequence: TGTGCCACTAGCGTCGCAGATACGCAGTATTTT. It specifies CATSVADTQYF.

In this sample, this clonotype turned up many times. This CDR3 reads CASSSDRGKRSYNEQFF. The CDR3 DNA reads as TGTGCCAGCAGCTCGGACAGGGGGAAGAGGTCCTACAATGAGCAGTTCTTC. The J gene is TRBJ2-1, the V gene TRBV7-8, with TRBD1 matching over 10 bases. Trimming cost V 4 bases and J 1 base; bases outside gene matches: 7. This CDR3 has 17 amino acids. Germline values: CDR1 SGHVS, CDR2 FQNEAQ.

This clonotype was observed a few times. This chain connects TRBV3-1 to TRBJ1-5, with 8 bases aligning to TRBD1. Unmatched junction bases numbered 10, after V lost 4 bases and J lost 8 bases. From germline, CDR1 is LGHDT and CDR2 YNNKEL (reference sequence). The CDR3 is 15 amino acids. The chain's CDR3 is CASSLGRQGAEPQHF. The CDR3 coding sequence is TGTGCCAGCAGCCTGGGGCGGCAGGGGGCTGAGCCCCAGCATTTT.

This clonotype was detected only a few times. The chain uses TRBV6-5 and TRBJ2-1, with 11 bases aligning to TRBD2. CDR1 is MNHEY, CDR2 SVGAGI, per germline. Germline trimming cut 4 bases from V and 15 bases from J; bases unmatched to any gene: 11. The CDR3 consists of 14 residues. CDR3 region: CASSSFTSGGRRFF. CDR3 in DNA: TGTGCCAGCAGTTCCTTCACTAGCGGGGGTAGGCGGTTCTTC.

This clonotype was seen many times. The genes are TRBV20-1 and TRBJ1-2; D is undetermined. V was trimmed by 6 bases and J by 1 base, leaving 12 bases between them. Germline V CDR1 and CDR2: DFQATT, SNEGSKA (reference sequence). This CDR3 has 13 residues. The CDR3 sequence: CSAPPDFNYGYTF. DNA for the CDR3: TGCAGTGCCCCGCCGGATTTTAACTATGGCTACACCTTC.

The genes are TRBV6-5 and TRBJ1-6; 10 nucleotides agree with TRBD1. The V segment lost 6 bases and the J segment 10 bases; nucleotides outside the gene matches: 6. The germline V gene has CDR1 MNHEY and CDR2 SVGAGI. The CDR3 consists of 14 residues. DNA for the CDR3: TGTGCCAGCAGACGGGACAGGGGAGACTCACCCCTCCACTTT. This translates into CASRRDRGDSPLHF.

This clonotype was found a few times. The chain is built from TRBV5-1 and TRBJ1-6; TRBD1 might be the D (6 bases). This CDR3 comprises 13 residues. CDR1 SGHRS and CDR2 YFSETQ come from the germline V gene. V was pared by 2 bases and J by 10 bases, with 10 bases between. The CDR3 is CASSLQGESPLHF. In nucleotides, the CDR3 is TGCGCCAGCAGCTTACAGGGTGAATCACCCCTCCACTTT.

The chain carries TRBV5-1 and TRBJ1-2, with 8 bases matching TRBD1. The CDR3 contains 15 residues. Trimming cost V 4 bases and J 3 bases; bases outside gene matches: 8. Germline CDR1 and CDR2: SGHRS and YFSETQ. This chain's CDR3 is CASSLGQVGDYGYTF. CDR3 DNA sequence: TGCGCCAGCAGCCTGGGACAGGTGGGGGACTATGGCTACACCTTC.

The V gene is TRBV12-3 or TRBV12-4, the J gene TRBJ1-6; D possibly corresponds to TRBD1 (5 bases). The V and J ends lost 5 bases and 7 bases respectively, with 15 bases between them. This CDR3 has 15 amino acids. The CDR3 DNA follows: TGTGCCAGCAGTCCACCGGAGGGGTCCAATTCACCCCTCCACTTT. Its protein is CASSPPEGSNSPLHF.

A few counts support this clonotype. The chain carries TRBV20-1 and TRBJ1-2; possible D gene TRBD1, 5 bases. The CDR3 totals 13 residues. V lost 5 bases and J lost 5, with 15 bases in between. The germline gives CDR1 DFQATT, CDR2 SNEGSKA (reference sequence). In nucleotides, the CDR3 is TGCAGTGCTCGCCCCTTGACAGCTTATGGCTACACCTTC. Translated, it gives CSARPLTAYGYTF.

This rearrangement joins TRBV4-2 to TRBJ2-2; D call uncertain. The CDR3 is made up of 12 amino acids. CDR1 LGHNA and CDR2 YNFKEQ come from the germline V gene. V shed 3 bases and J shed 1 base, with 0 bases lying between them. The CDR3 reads CASSQNTGELFF. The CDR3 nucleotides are TGTGCCAGCAGCCAGAACACCGGGGAGCTGTTTTTT.

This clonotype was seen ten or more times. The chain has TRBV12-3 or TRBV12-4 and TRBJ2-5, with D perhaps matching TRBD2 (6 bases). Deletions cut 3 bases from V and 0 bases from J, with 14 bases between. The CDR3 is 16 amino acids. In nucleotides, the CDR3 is TGTGCCAGCAGTTTTCTCGCGGGGTCGTACCAAGAGACCCAGTACTTC. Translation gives CASSFLAGSYQETQYF.

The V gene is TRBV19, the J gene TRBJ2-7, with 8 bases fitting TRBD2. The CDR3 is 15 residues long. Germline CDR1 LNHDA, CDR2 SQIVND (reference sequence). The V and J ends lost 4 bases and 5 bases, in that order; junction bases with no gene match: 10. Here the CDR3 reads CASSKREGRLHEQYF. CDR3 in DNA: TGTGCCAGTAGTAAACGGGAGGGGCGCCTTCACGAGCAGTACTTC.

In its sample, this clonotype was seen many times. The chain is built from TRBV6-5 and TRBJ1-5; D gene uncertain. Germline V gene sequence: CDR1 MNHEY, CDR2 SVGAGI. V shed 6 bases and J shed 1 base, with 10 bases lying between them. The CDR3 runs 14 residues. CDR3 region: CASSPLRSNQPQHF. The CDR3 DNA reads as TGTGCCAGCAGCCCCCTCCGGAGCAATCAGCCCCAGCATTTT.

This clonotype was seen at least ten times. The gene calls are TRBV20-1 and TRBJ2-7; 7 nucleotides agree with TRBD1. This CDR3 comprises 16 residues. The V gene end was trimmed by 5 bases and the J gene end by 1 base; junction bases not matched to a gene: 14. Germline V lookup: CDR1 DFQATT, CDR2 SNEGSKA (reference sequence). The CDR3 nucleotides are TGCAGTGCTCCAAAAATTTGGACAGGTGGATCCTACGAGCAGTACTTC. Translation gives CSAPKIWTGGSYEQYF.

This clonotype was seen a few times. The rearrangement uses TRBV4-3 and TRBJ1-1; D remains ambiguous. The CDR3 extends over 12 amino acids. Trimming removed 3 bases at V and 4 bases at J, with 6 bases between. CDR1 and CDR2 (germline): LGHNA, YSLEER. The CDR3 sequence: CASSHKGTEAFF. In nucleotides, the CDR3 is TGCGCCAGCAGCCACAAAGGCACTGAAGCTTTCTTT.

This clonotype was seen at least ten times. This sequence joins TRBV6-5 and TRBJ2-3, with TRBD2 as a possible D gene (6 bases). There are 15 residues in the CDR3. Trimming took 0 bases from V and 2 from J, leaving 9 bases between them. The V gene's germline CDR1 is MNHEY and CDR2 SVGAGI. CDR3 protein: CASSYSGGSTDTQYF. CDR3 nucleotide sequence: TGTGCCAGCAGTTACTCCGGGGGTTCCACAGATACGCAGTATTTT.

DNA for the CDR3: TGTGCCAGCAGCCGACTAGCGGGGGGGCGATGGACCGGGGAGCTGTTTTTT. It encodes CASSRLAGGRWTGELFF. The chain uses TRBV27 and TRBJ2-2, with 14 bases lining up with TRBD2. The CDR3 is 17 residues long. Trimming cost V 6 bases and J 5 bases; bases outside gene matches: 8. Germline V gene lookup returns CDR1 MNHEY and CDR2 SMNVEV (reference sequence).

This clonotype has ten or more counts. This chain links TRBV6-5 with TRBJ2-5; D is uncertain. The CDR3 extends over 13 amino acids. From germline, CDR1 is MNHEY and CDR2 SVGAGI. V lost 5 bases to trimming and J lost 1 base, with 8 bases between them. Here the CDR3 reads CASSPSAQETQYF. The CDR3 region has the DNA TGTGCCAGCAGTCCTTCAGCCCAAGAGACCCAGTACTTC.

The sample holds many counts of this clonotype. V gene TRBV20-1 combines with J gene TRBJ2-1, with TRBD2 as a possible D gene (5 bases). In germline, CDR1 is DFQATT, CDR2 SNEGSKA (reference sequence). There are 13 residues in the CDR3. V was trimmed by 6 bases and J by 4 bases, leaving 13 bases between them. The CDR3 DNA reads TGCAGTGCACGGACTTTCCGATACAATGAGCAGTTCTTC. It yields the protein CSARTFRYNEQFF.

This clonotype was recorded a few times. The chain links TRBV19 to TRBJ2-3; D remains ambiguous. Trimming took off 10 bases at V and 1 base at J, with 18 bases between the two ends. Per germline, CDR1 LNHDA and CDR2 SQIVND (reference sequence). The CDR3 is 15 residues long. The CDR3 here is CATKRMFQGTDTQYF. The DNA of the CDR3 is TGTGCCACCAAAAGGATGTTCCAGGGCACAGATACGCAGTATTTT.

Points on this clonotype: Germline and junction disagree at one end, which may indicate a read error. CDR3 in amino acids: CSSSLPSGGLRKTGELFF. Here the CDR3 DNA reads TGTTCCAGCAGCTTACCTAGCGGGGGGCTGAGGAAAACCGGGGAGCTGTTTTTT. The V call is TRBV11-2, the J call TRBJ2-2; 11 bases match TRBD2. Germline V gene sequence: CDR1 SGHAT, CDR2 FQNNGV. CDR3 length equals 18 residues.

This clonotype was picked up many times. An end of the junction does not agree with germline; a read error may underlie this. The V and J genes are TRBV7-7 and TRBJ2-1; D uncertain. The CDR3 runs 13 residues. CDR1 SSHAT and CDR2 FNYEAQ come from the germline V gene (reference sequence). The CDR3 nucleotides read TGTGCTAGCAGCTTAGAACTCTCCAATGAGCAGTTCTTC. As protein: CASSLELSNEQFF.

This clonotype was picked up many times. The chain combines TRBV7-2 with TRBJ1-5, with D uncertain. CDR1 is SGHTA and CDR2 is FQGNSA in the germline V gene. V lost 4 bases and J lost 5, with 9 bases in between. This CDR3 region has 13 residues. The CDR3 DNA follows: TGTGCCAGCAGCTCGGAAAGGTATCAGCCCCAGCATTTT. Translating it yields CASSSERYQPQHF. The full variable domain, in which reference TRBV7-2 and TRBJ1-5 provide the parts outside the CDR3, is GAGVSQSPSNKVTEKGKDVELRCDPISGHTALYWYRQSLGQGLEFLIYFQGNSAPDKSGLPSDRFSAERTGGSVSTLTIQRTQQEDSAVYLCASSSERYQPQHFGDGTRLSIL.

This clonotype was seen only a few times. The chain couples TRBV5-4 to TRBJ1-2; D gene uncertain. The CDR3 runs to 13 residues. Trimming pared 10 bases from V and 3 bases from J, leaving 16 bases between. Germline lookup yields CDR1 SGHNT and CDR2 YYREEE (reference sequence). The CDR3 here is CASSRGQDYGYTF. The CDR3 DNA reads TGTGCCTCCAGCCGGGGTCAGGACTATGGCTACACCTTC.

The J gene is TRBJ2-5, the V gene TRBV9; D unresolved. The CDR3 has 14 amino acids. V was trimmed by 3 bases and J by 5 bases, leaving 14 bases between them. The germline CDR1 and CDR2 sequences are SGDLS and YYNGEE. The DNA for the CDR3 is TGTGCCAGCAGCGCACATCCGACCAGGGAGACCCAGTACTTC. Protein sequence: CASSAHPTRETQYF.